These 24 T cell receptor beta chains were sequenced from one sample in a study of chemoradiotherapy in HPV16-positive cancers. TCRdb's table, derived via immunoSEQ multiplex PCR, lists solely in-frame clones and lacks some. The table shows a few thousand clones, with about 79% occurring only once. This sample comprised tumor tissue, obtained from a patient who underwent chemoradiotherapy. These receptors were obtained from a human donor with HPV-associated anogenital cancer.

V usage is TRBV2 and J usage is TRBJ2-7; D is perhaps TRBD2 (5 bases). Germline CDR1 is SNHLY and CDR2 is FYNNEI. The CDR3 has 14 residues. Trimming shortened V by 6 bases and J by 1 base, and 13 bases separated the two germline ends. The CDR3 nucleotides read TGTGCCAGCAGGGGCCGTGAGGGATCCTACGAGCAGTACTTC. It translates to CASRGREGSYEQYF.

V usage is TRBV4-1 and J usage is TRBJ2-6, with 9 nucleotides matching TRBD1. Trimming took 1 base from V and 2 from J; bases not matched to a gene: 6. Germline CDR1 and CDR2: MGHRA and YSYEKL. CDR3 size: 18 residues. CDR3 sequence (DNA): TGCGCCAGCAGCCAAGTCGGGACAGGGTTCGCTGGGGCCAACGTCCTGACTTTC. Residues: CASSQVGTGFAGANVLTF.

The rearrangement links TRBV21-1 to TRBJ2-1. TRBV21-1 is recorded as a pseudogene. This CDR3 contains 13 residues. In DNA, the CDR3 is TGTGCCAGCAGCAAAGAGGGCACAGTTGAGCAGTTCTTC. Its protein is CASSKEGTVEQFF.

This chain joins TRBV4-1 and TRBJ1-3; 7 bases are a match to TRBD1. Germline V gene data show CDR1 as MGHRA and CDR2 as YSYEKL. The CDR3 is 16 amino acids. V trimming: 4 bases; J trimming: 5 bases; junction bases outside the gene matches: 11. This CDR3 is CASSPLTGERRNTIYF. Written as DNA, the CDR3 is TGCGCCAGCAGCCCCCTAACAGGGGAACGAAGAAACACCATATATTTT.

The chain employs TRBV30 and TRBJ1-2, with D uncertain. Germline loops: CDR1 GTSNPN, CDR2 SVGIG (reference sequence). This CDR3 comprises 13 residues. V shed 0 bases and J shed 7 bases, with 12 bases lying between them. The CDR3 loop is CAWSVRRVGGYTF. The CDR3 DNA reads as TGTGCCTGGAGTGTAAGAAGAGTGGGTGGCTACACCTTC.

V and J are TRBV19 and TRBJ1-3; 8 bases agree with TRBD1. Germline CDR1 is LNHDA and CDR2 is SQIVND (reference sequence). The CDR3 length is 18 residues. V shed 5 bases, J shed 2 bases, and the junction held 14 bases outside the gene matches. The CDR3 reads CASSFGQRWGQAGNTIYF. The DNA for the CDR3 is TGTGCCAGTAGTTTCGGACAGCGATGGGGACAGGCTGGAAACACCATATATTTT.

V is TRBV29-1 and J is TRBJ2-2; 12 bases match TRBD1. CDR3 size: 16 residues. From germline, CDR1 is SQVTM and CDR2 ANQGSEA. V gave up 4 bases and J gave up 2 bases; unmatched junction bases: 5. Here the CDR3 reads CSVVFGTGGNTGELFF. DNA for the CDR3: TGCAGCGTTGTCTTTGGGACAGGGGGCAACACCGGGGAGCTGTTTTTT.

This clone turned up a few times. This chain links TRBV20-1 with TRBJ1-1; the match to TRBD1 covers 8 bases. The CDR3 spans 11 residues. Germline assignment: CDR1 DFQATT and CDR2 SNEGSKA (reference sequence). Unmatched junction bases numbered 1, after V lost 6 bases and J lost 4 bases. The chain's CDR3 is CSATGGTEAFF. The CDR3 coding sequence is TGCAGTGCCACAGGGGGCACTGAAGCTTTCTTT.

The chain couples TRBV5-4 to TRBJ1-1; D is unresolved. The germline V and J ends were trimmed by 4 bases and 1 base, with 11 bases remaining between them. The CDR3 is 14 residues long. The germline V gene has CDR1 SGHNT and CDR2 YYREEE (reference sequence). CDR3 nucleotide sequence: TGTGCCAGCAGCCTTGACGCATGGAACACTGAAGCTTTCTTT. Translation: CASSLDAWNTEAFF.

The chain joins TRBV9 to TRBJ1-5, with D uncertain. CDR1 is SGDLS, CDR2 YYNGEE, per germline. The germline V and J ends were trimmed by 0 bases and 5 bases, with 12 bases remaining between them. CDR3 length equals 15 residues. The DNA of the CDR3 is TGTGCCAGCAGCGTAGGGGGTGGGTCGGATCAGCCCCAGCATTTT. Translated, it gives CASSVGGGSDQPQHF.

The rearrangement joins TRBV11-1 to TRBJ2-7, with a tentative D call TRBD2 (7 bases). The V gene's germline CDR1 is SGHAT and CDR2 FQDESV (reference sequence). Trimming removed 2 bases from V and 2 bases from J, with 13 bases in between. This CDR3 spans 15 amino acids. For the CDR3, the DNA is TGTGCCAGCAGCTTAAGGGGCGGGGGCGCCTACGAGCAGTACTTC. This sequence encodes CASSLRGGGAYEQYF.

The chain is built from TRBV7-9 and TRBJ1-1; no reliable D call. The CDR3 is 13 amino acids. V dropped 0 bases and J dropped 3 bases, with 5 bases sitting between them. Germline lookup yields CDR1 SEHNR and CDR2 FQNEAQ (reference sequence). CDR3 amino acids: CASSLAGHTEAFF. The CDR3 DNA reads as TGTGCCAGCAGCTTAGCCGGGCACACTGAAGCTTTCTTT. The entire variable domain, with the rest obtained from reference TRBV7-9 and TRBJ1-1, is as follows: DTGVSQNPRHKITKRGQNVTFRCDPISEHNRLYWYRQTLGQGPEFLTYFQNEAQLEKSRLLSDRFSAERPKGSFSTLEIQRTEQGDSAMYLCASSLAGHTEAFFGQGTRLTVV.

The CDR3 nucleotides are TGTGCCAGCTCCCGGGGCCAGGGTAGCTACGAGCAGTACTTC. Protein sequence: CASSRGQGSYEQYF. The chain links TRBV4-2 to TRBJ2-7; the D call may be TRBD1 or TRBD2 (5 bases each). The CDR3 sequence is 14 residues long. Trimming pared 8 bases from V and 3 bases from J, leaving 17 bases between. The germline gives CDR1 LGHNA, CDR2 YNFKEQ.

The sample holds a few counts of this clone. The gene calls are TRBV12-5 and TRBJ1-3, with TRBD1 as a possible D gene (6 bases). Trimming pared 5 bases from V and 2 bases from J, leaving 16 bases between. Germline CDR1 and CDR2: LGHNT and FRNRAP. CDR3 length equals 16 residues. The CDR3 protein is CASGPLRGAPGNTIYF. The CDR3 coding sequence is TGTGCTAGTGGTCCCCTCAGGGGCGCTCCTGGAAACACCATATATTTT.

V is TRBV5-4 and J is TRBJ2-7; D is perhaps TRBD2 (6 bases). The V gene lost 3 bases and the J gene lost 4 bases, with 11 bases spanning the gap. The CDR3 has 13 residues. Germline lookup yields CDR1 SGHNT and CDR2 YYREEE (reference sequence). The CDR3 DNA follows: TGTGCCAGCAGCTCGGGACGGGGGTACGAGCAGTACTTC. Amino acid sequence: CASSSGRGYEQYF. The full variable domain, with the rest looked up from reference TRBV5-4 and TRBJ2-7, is ETGVTQSPTHLIKTRGQQVTLRCSSQSGHNTVSWYQQALGQGPQFIFQYYREEENGRGNFPPRFSGLQFPNYSSELNVNALELDDSALYLCASSSGRGYEQYFGPGTRLTVT.

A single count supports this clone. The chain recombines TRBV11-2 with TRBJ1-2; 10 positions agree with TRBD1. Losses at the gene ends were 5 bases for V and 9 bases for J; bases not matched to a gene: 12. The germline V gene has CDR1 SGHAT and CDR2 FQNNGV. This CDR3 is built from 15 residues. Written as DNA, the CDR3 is TGTGCCAGCAGCCTGTCCCGGGACAGGGGAAGCAGCTACACCTTC. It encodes CASSLSRDRGSSYTF. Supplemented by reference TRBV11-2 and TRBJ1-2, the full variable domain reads EAGVAQSPRYKIIEKRQSVAFWCNPISGHATLYWYQQILGQGPKLLIQFQNNGVVDDSQLPKDRFSAERLKGVDSTLKIQPAKLEDSAVYLCASSLSRDRGSSYTFGSGTRLTVV.

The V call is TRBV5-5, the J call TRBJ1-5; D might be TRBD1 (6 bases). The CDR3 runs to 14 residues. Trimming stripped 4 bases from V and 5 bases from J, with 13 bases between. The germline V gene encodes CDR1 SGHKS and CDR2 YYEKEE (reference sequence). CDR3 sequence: CASSPGQLDQPQHF. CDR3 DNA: TGTGCCAGCAGCCCCGGACAGCTAGATCAGCCCCAGCATTTT.

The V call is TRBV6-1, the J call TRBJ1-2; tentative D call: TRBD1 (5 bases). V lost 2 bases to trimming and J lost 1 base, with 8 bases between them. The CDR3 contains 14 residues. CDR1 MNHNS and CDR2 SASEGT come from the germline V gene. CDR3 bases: TGTGCCAGCAGTGAATGGGGGAATAACTATGGCTACACCTTC. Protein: CASSEWGNNYGYTF.

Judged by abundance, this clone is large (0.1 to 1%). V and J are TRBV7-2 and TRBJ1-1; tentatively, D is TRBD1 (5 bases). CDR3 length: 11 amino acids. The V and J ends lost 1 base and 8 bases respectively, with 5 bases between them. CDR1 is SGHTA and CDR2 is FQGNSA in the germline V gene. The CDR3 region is CASSLEGEAFF. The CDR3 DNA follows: TGTGCCAGCAGCTTAGAGGGGGAAGCTTTCTTT.

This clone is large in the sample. DNA of the CDR3: TGTGCCTCCGGCGATCAGAACACTGAAGCTTTCTTT. Translation: CASGDQNTEAFF. The chain carries TRBV25-1 and TRBJ1-1; D gene ambiguous. Germline CDR1 and CDR2: MGHDK and SYGVNS. The CDR3 totals 12 residues. V lost 11 bases and J lost 1, with 11 bases in between.

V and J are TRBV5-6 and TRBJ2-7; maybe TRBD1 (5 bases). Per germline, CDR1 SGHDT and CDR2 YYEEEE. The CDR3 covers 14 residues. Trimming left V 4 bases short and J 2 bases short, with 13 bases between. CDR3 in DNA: TGTGCCAGCAGCACAAGACAGTTTACCTACGAGCAGTACTTC. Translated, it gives CASSTRQFTYEQYF.

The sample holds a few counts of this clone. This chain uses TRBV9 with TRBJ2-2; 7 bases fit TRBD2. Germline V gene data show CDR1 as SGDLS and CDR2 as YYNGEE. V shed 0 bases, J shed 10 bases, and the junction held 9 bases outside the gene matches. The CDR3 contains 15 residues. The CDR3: CASSVDVAGGVELFF. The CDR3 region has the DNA TGTGCCAGCAGCGTAGATGTAGCGGGTGGTGTGGAGCTGTTTTTT.

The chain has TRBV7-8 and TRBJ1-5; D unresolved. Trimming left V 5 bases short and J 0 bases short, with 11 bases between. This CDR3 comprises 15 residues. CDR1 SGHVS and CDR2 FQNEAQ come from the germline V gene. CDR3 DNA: TGTGCCAGCAGCCCCTCGTGGAGTAGCAATCAGCCCCAGCATTTT. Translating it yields CASSPSWSSNQPQHF.

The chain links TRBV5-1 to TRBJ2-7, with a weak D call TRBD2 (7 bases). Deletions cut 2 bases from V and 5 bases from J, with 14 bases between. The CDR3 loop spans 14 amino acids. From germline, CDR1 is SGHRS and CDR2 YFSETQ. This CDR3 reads CASSLGGRENEQYF. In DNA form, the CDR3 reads TGCGCCAGCAGCTTAGGGGGGAGGGAGAACGAGCAGTACTTC.